This T cell receptor beta chain was obtained from a study of cytomegalovirus exposure and HLA in healthy donors. CDR1 is GTSNPN and CDR2 is SVGIG in the germline V gene (reference sequence). The CDR3 has 13 residues. The PCR used 60 Vbeta and 13 Jbeta primers. The assay was immunoSEQ multiplex PCR, and TCRdb's table has in-frame clones only and misses some. The sample carries approximately 190,000 clones, approximately 78% recorded once. Sequenced material: PBMCs. The receptor was isolated from a woman between 45 and 60 years old in good health and CMV-seropositive. The chain is built from TRBV30 and TRBJ2-5, with TRBD1 as a possible D gene (5 bases). The J call may be incorrect, as the DNA end agrees better with TRBJ2-7. The CDR3 DNA follows: TGTGCCTGGAGTGAGGGGAATGGTTACGAGCAGTACTTC. It is translated as CAWSEGNGYEQYF.